Included here is one T cell receptor beta chain sequence, with context. Through 5' RACE with UMI labels, the TRB cDNA libraries were prepared. Following a re-call of the 5' RACE reads, TCRdb has one entry per CDR3 protein and lacks DNA. The sample includes about 9,600 distinct CDR3 sequences. The entry originates in a study of CXCR3-negative and CXCR3-positive naive CD8 T cells. Naive CD8+ T cells showed CD45RO-CCR7+CD27+CD95-. The CDR3 is 13 amino acids. In germline, CDR1 is LGHNA, CDR2 YSLEER. The V call is TRBV4-3, the J call TRBJ1-4. The specimen sequenced was naive CXCR3- CD8+ T cells from blood. The subset: CD45RO-CCR7+CD27+CD95- naive CD8+ T cells lacking CXCR3 (TNR3-). This receptor was obtained from a human donor in good health. Some clones in this sample may be carry-over from other donors' samples. The CDR3 region is CASSQGRREKLFF.